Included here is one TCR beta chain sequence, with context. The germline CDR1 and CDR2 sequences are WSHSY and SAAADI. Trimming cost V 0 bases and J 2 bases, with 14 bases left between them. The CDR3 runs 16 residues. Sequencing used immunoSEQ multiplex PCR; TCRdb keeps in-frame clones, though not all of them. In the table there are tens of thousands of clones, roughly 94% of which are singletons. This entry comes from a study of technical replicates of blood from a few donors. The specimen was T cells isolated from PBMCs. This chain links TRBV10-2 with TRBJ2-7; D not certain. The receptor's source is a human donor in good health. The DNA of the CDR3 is TGCGCCAGCAGTGAGTCGCTTTGGAGAGAGCCCTACGAGCAGTACTTC. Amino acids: CASSESLWREPYEQYF.